Sequencing of this TCR beta chain was carried out in a study of T cells in Graves' hyperthyroidism and ophthalmopathy. RNA transcripts gave rise to amplified TCR beta CDR3 regions. First-round RT-PCR targeting the TCR CDR3 was performed with the HTBI primer set. TCRdb passed the multiplex PCR reads through MiXCR, listing each CDR3 protein once. This sample has about 520,000 distinct CDR3 sequences; around 24% occur once, and the top ten carry about 11%. This TCR was sampled from a woman in her thirties with Graves' ophthalmopathy. The source material was blood.

The DNA for the CDR3 is TGCAGTGCTCGGCATACAATAAACACTGAAGCTTTCTTT. It codes for CSARHTINTEAFF. The chain recombines TRBV20-1 with TRBJ1-1; D is undetermined. The CDR3 has 13 residues. V gave up 5 bases and J gave up 2 bases, with 12 bases separating them. Germline loops: CDR1 DFQATT, CDR2 SNEGSKA (reference sequence).